The TCR beta chain under discussion was sequenced for a study of blood T cells in healthy people across ages. This CDR3 spans 14 amino acids. Germline V gives CDR1 DFQATT, CDR2 SNEGSKA (reference sequence). With 6 bases removed from V and 4 bases from J, the gap between germline ends came to 18 bases. This clonotype was seen repeatedly, ten times or more. PCR was performed a second time for about 6 to 12 cycles using a sample-barcoded 5' primer and a J-beta primer mix. TCRdb re-analysed the 5' RACE reads in MiXCR, keeping a single row per CDR3 protein. The table shows hundreds of thousands of distinct CDR3 sequences, with more than 25% occurring only once.

The specimen was blood. V is TRBV20-1 and J is TRBJ1-2; TRBD1 might be the D (6 bases). The source is a woman aged 80 or older in good health. For the CDR3, the DNA is TGCAGTGCCTCTCGGACAGACCGTGGCTATGGCTACACCTTC. It is translated as CSASRTDRGYGYTF.